One sample yielded the 11 T cell receptor beta chains listed below, sequenced in a study of molecular identifiers for immune sequencing clone quantification. TCRdb ran MiXCR on the PCR reads and lists one entry per CDR3 protein. This table holds 250,000 to 350,000 distinct CDR3 sequences, roughly 23% found once. Sequencing used naive CD8+ T cells from blood, with Jurkat cell RNA spiked in. Documented subset: FACS-sorted CD8+CD4-CCR7+CD45RA+ naive T cells. Receptor source: a human donor in good health. Some libraries in this study had Jurkat cell RNA spiked in.

This clonotype was recorded at least ten times. The V and J genes are TRBV5-6 and TRBJ2-6; D ambiguous. Trimming cost V 2 bases and J 2 bases, with 8 bases left between them. The CDR3 covers 15 residues. CDR1 and CDR2 (germline): SGHDT, YYEEEE. The CDR3 DNA reads as TGTGCCAGCAGCTTTTGGGTGACTGGGGCCAACGTCCTGACTTTC. Its translation: CASSFWVTGANVLTF.

This chain uses TRBV2 with TRBJ2-3; 8 nucleotides line up with TRBD2. The CDR3 length is 13 residues. V dropped 7 bases and J dropped 6; count of bases not matched to a gene: 6. Germline CDR1 is SNHLY and CDR2 is FYNNEI. CDR3 residues: CASNERGYDTQYF. The CDR3 coding sequence is TGTGCCAGCAACGAGCGGGGGTACGATACGCAGTATTTT.

This clonotype was seen repeatedly, ten times or more. The rearrangement joins TRBV19 to TRBJ1-1; no clear D gene. V lost 3 bases, J lost 4 bases, and 12 bases lay in between. The CDR3 consists of 14 residues. Germline CDR1 reads LNHDA; CDR2 reads SQIVND (reference sequence). The CDR3, as DNA: TGTGCCAGTAGTATCGGTCCCGGGATCACTGAAGCTTTCTTT. This encodes CASSIGPGITEAFF.

The chain recombines TRBV12-5 with TRBJ1-1; 8 positions agree with TRBD1. Germline-derived CDR1 and CDR2 are LGHNT and FRNRAP. The trim removed 3 bases at V and 4 bases at J, leaving 4 bases unmatched. The length of the CDR3 is 14 residues. CDR3 in DNA: TGTGCTAGTGGTTTCTGGACAGGGACCACTGAAGCTTTCTTT. It is translated as CASGFWTGTTEAFF.

This clonotype was detected ten times or more. V and J are TRBV12-3 or TRBV12-4 and TRBJ2-5; 7 nucleotides line up with TRBD1. The CDR3 runs 14 residues. Trimming took 7 bases from V and 4 from J; bases not matched to a gene: 9. The CDR3 DNA is TGTGCCAGCACCCTGACAGGGATTCCAGAGACCCAGTACTTC. Translated, it gives CASTLTGIPETQYF.

This clonotype was seen repeatedly, ten times or more. This chain links TRBV7-3 with TRBJ2-3, with D perhaps TRBD1 (6 bases). The germline V gene encodes CDR1 SGHTA and CDR2 FQGTGA. Trimming removed 5 bases from V and 3 bases from J, with 15 bases in between. CDR3 length: 15 amino acids. The CDR3: CASSRVGQGTDTQYF. DNA of the CDR3: TGTGCCAGCAGCCGCGTGGGGCAGGGGACAGATACGCAGTATTTT.

Notes on this clonotype: It may be a read error: a sequence one base away is much more abundant. V and J are TRBV20-1 and TRBJ2-7; D gene ambiguous. Germline assignment: CDR1 DFQATT and CDR2 SNEGSKA (reference sequence). The CDR3 has 13 amino acids. This chain's CDR3 is CSARDRVVYVQYF. CDR3 bases: TGCAGTGCTAGAGACCGGGTGGTCTACGTGCAGTACTTC.

This clonotype was observed many times. The J gene is TRBJ2-3, the V gene TRBV29-1, with TRBD2 as a possible D gene (6 bases). The CDR3 covers 13 residues. V was clipped by 7 bases and J by 5 bases, with 16 bases between them. The germline gives CDR1 SQVTM, CDR2 ANQGSEA. The CDR3 here is CSAVGGELDTQYF. In DNA, the CDR3 is TGCAGCGCGGTGGGCGGGGAGCTAGATACGCAGTATTTT.

This sequence joins TRBV20-1 and TRBJ2-7; 8 nucleotides match TRBD2. CDR3 length: 16 residues. Germline lookup yields CDR1 DFQATT and CDR2 SNEGSKA (reference sequence). J lost 0 bases, V lost 0 bases, and 7 bases had no gene match. The CDR3, as DNA: TGCAGTGCTAGAGATTTTTACGGGAGGGTCTCCTACGAGCAGTACTTC. Protein product: CSARDFYGRVSYEQYF.

This clonotype was picked up many times. This sequence joins TRBV12-5 and TRBJ1-3; the match to TRBD1 covers 8 bases. The junction had 6 bases not matched to a gene; V was cut back by 4 bases and J by 1 base. CDR3 length: 16 residues. Germline lookup yields CDR1 LGHNT and CDR2 FRNRAP. The CDR3 spells CASGWTTGGSGNTIYF. The DNA for the CDR3 is TGTGCTAGTGGTTGGACCACAGGGGGATCTGGAAACACCATATATTTT.

This clonotype was recorded a few times. CDR3 sequence (DNA): TGTGCCATTACCGTCGGGGGGGTCTACACAGATACGCAGTATTTT. Translating gives CAITVGGVYTDTQYF. The chain couples TRBV12-3 or TRBV12-4 to TRBJ2-3; 8 bases align to TRBD2. CDR3 length equals 15 residues. J lost 2 bases, V lost 10 bases, and 11 bases had no gene match.